These T cell receptor beta chains were read from a single sample in a study of blood T cells in healthy people across ages. MiXCR was run by TCRdb on the 5' RACE reads, yielding one entry per CDR3 protein. The sample holds over 1.5 million distinct CDR3 sequences, roughly 52% seen once. Specimen: blood. Receptors were obtained from a woman in her forties in good health. The CDR3 runs from the conserved cysteine through the conserved F or W. The D gene is left open where the match is weak. Expanded clones are given a class, and other clones once, few, many or no size at all.

D gene	clone size	V gene	J gene	CDR3 DNA	CDR3 protein
-	-	TRBV12-3/TRBV12-4	TRBJ1-1	TGTGCCAGCAGGCCGGGACGGTTGGGCACTGAAGCTTTCTTT	CASRPGRLGTEAFF
TRBD2	once	TRBV2	TRBJ2-5	TGTGCCAGCTCGGGTCGTAGCGGGGGACTTCGGGGTAAGCAGGAGACCCAGTACTTC	CASSGRSGGLRGKQETQYF
TRBD2	-	TRBV7-2	TRBJ2-1	TGTGCCAGCAGCTCCCAGAGCGGGGGTTCCTACAATGAGCAGTTCTTC	CASSSQSGGSYNEQFF
-	-	TRBV20-1	TRBJ2-7	TGCAGTGCTAGGGACCGGGACACAATCTCCTACGAGCAGTACTTC	CSARDRDTISYEQYF
-	once	TRBV6-1	TRBJ1-2	TGTGCCAGCAGTGAAGCGGGAGGGATCTATGGCTACACCTTC	CASSEAGGIYGYTF
-	-	TRBV7-9	TRBJ2-5	TGTGCCAGCACCCCTTCCAATGAGCAGTACTTC	CASTPSNEQYF
-	-	TRBV10-3	TRBJ2-5	TGTGCCATCAGTGAGGGGACACCAGAGACCCAGTACTTC	CAISEGTPETQYF
-	-	TRBV20-1	TRBJ2-1	TGCAGTGCTCCCAGGCGGGTGGATCAAAAGGAGCAGTTCTTC	CSAPRRVDQKEQFF
-	-	TRBV20-1	TRBJ2-7	TGCAGTGCTAGAGAGCGGGGTTTAGGCTCCTACGAGCAGTACTTC	CSARERGLGSYEQYF
-	-	TRBV5-1	TRBJ2-3	TGCGCCAGCAGCCCGATCGGACAGAACACAGATACGCAGTATTTT	CASSPIGQNTDTQYF
TRBD2	few	TRBV28	TRBJ2-1	TGTGCCAGCAGTTTATCTTTGGGGGGGGTAATTGAGCAGTTCTTC	CASSLSLGGVIEQFF
-	-	TRBV7-2	TRBJ2-6	TGTGCCGGCAGCCCCCGGGTGAATTGGAGACAACTTTCTGGGGCCAACGTCCTGACTTTC	CAGSPRVNWRQLSGANVLTF
TRBD1	-	TRBV6-6	TRBJ1-5	TGTGCCAGCAGATATTCCGGGACAGACAATCAGCCCCAGCATTTT	CASRYSGTDNQPQHF
-	once	TRBV25-1	TRBJ2-7	TGTGCCAGCAGTGATTGGGGGCGAACCTACGAGCAGTACTTC	CASSDWGRTYEQYF
TRBD2	-	TRBV28	TRBJ2-3	TGTGTCAGCAGTTCCCCTAGCGGGGGGGAAGGAGATACGCAGTATTTT	CVSSSPSGGEGDTQYF
-	-	TRBV6-5	TRBJ1-1	TGTGCCAGCAGAAAAGTCGGGGAAAGGGGGAACACTGAAGCTTTCTTT	CASRKVGERGNTEAFF
TRBD1	few	TRBV7-2	TRBJ1-2	TGTGCCAGCAGCTTACCGGACAGGGGGGGCGGCTACACCTTC	CASSLPDRGGGYTF
-	-	TRBV9	TRBJ1-2	TGTGCCAGCAGCGTTCAGGGGCTCGGCTATGGCTACACCTTC	CASSVQGLGYGYTF
TRBD1	once	TRBV20-1	TRBJ2-5	TGCAGTGCTAGACCCGCAACACGACAGGGCGGAGAGACCCAGTACTTC	CSARPATRQGGETQYF
-	few	TRBV5-1	TRBJ2-3	TGCGCCAGCAGCTTTAAATCTGGATCTAGCACAGATACGCAGTATTTT	CASSFKSGSSTDTQYF
-	-	TRBV27	TRBJ2-7	TGTGCCAGCAGAGGCGGGACAGCCTCCTACGAGCAGTACTTC	CASRGGTASYEQYF
TRBD1	-	TRBV6-2/TRBV6-3	TRBJ2-7	TGTGCCAGCAGTTACCCGGACAGGGGCGAGCAGTACTTC	CASSYPDRGEQYF
-	few	TRBV12-3/TRBV12-4	TRBJ2-1	TGTGCCAGCAGTTTTGGGCAGGGGGGCTCCTACAATGAGCAGTTCTTC	CASSFGQGGSYNEQFF
-	-	TRBV10-3	TRBJ2-7	TGTGCCATCAGTGGATCCGGAAGGGCAGTGAACGAGCAGTACTTC	CAISGSGRAVNEQYF
TRBD2	few	TRBV29-1	TRBJ2-3	TGCAGCGTTGAAGATCCCCACACTGTAGCGGGGGGCGGGTATACGCAGTATTTT	CSVEDPHTVAGGGYTQYF
-	-	TRBV3-1	TRBJ2-7	TGTGCCAGCAGCCAAGGGATGTATAACGAGCAGTACTTC	CASSQGMYNEQYF
TRBD2	-	TRBV7-2	TRBJ2-7	TGTGCCAGCAGCATAGCTAGCGGGGGGCGATACGAGCAGTACTTC	CASSIASGGRYEQYF
TRBD1	-	TRBV6-2/TRBV6-3	TRBJ2-7	TGTGCCAGCAGCAAGGACAGGGGGCTCTACGAGCAGTACTTC	CASSKDRGLYEQYF
-	few	TRBV6-5	TRBJ2-1	TGTGCCAGCAGTTCCCCGCACTCTAGCTCCTACAATGAGCAGTTCTTC	CASSSPHSSSYNEQFF
-	-	TRBV27	TRBJ2-5	TGTGCCAGCAGTTTAACGTCAGCCCCAGAGGTGGAGACCCAGTACTTC	CASSLTSAPEVETQYF
-	many	TRBV21-1	TRBJ2-5	TGTGCCAGCAGCAAAGTTGCCGGACAGGTGCATGGGACCCAGTACTTC	CASSKVAGQVHGTQYF
-	once	TRBV5-1	TRBJ2-5	TGCGCCAGCAGCTCGGGACGTAGGGGAGAGACCCAGTACTTC	CASSSGRRGETQYF
TRBD2	-	TRBV20-1	TRBJ2-7	TGCAGTGCCCCTACCTCGCCGAGCGGGGGGGTCTCCTACGAGCAGTACTTC	CSAPTSPSGGVSYEQYF
-	few	TRBV4-3	TRBJ1-2	TGCGCCAGCAGCCAAGAACAGGGTTTGAGTGGCTACACCTTC	CASSQEQGLSGYTF
-	-	TRBV20-1	TRBJ2-7	TGCAGTGCTGTGGGTCGTAGCTACGAGCAGTACTTC	CSAVGRSYEQYF
-	-	TRBV6-6	TRBJ1-4	TGTGCCAGCAGTTATGGGCCCCGTGAAAAACTGTTTTTT	CASSYGPREKLFF
-	-	TRBV6-2/TRBV6-3	TRBJ2-3	TGTGCCAGCAATCTGGGCAGTGCGCAGTATTTT	CASNLGSAQYF
TRBD2	-	TRBV24-1	TRBJ2-7	TGTGCCACCAGTGATCTTAGCGGGGGGAACAATGAGCAGTACTTC	CATSDLSGGNNEQYF
-	once	TRBV6-1	TRBJ2-3	TGTGCCAGCAGTGAAGCACGCGGGATACAAGATACGCAGTATTTT	CASSEARGIQDTQYF
TRBD2	-	TRBV2	TRBJ2-1	TGTGCCAGCAGGGGGGGGGGTAGGAATGAGCAGTTCTTC	CASRGGGRNEQFF
-	-	TRBV11-2	TRBJ2-3	TGTGCCATCGCCGAAAGTGCTGCGGATACGCAGTATTTT	CAIAESAADTQYF
-	-	TRBV2	TRBJ2-7	TGTGCCGAAAGGGAAATCTCTTACTTCTACGAGCAGTACTTC	CAEREISYFYEQYF
-	many	TRBV7-2	TRBJ2-5	TGTGCCAGCAGCTCCACTAGGGGCCAAGAGACCCAGTACTTC	CASSSTRGQETQYF
TRBD2	few	TRBV7-2	TRBJ2-6	TGTGCCAGCCAGCGGGGGCCTGGGGCCAACGTCCTGACTTTC	CASQRGPGANVLTF
TRBD2	-	TRBV12-3/TRBV12-4	TRBJ2-5	TGTGCCAGCACGAAGTGGGGGGGGGAGACCCAGTACTTC	CASTKWGGETQYF
-	-	TRBV29-1	TRBJ2-7	TGCAGCGTGGGCGGGGTTGCCTACGAGCAGTACTTC	CSVGGVAYEQYF
TRBD2	few	TRBV20-1	TRBJ2-1	TGCAGTGCTCAAGGGACTAGCGGCTTCTACAATGAGCAGTTCTTC	CSAQGTSGFYNEQFF
-	-	TRBV20-1	TRBJ2-7	TGCAGTGCTAGGCGGCGGCAAGGCGAGCAGTACTTC	CSARRRQGEQYF
-	few	TRBV2	TRBJ2-3	TGTGCCAGCAGGAAGATCGTCGCATCGTCAGATACGCAGTATTTT	CASRKIVASSDTQYF
-	-	TRBV7-2	TRBJ1-2	TGTGCCAGCAGCTTAGCCCCTGGGACGGCCAACTATGGCTACACCTTC	CASSLAPGTANYGYTF
TRBD1	many	TRBV25-1	TRBJ2-1	TGTGCCAGCAGTGGTCGACAGGGGGCTGGTGAGCAGTTCTTC	CASSGRQGAGEQFF
-	-	TRBV7-9	TRBJ2-6	TGTGCCAGCAGCTTTCTTCCCGGGACTGGGGCCAACGTCCTGACTTTC	CASSFLPGTGANVLTF
TRBD2	-	TRBV9	TRBJ2-1	TGTGCCAGCAGCGTAGGTTCGGGAGCGGGGGGGGTTGAGCAGTTCTTC	CASSVGSGAGGVEQFF
TRBD2	few	TRBV5-1	TRBJ2-3	TGCGCCAGCAGCCCACCTGGACTAGCGGGCTTTGGAGATACGCAGTATTTT	CASSPPGLAGFGDTQYF
TRBD1	few	TRBV20-1	TRBJ2-1	TGCAGTGCCGGCCGGGACAGGGGCAATGAGCAGTTCTTC	CSAGRDRGNEQFF
TRBD1	-	TRBV20-1	TRBJ1-2	TGCAGTGCTAGACCCGGACAGGGCCCCTATGGCTACACCTTC	CSARPGQGPYGYTF
-	-	TRBV6-2/TRBV6-3	TRBJ2-3	TGTGCCAGCAGTCCTTTTGGGATGAGCACAGATACGCAGTATTTT	CASSPFGMSTDTQYF
-	-	TRBV15	TRBJ2-7	TGTGCCACCAGCAGAGGGGGGTACGCGCAGTACTTC	CATSRGGYAQYF